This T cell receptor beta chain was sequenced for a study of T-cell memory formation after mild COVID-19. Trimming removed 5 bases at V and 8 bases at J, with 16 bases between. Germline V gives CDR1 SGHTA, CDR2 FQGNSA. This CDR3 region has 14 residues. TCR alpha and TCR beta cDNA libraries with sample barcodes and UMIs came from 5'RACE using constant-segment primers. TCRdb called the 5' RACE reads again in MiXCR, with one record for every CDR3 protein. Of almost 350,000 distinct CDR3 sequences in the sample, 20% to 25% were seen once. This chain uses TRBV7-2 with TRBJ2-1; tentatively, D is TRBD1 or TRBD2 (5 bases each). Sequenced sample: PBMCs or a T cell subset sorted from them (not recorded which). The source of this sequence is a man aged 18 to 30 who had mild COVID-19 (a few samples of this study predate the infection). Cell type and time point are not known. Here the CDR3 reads CASSRASVGDEQFF. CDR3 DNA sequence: TGTGCCAGCAGCCGTGCCTCGGTGGGGGATGAGCAGTTCTTC.